The TCR beta chain described here comes from a study of blood T cell repertoires in COVID-19. The overall study: Sample material is recorded as cDNA or gDNA derived from T cells, B-cell-depleted T cells, or PBMCs.

TCRdb keeps only in-frame clones here, not all; method: immunoSEQ multiplex PCR. The table lists some 140,000 clones, approximately 85% of them singletons. V was cut by 0 bases and J by 3 bases, with 14 bases left in between. Germline V gives CDR1 SGHTS, CDR2 YDEGEE. This CDR3 is built from 16 residues. The chain has TRBV5-8 and TRBJ2-3, with D maybe TRBD1 (5 bases). The TCR originated in a human donor in a cohort sampled during active COVID-19. The sequenced material came from peripheral blood. CDR3 bases: TGTGCCAGCAGCTTGGATGGGGCAGGGCGTACAGATACGCAGTATTTT. This codes for CASSLDGAGRTDTQYF.